This is a list of T cell receptor beta chains from one sample in a study of cytomegalovirus exposure and HLA in healthy donors. The assay was immunoSEQ multiplex PCR, and TCRdb's table has in-frame clones only and misses some. The sample yields about 120,000 clones, over 60% seen once. Sequencing was performed on PBMCs. These receptors came from a human donor in good health. The CDR3 runs from the conserved cysteine through the conserved F or W. The D gene is left open where the match is weak. Part of the rows lack a size; the others show once, few, many or a class for expanded clones.

j_gene	d_gene	v_gene	abundance	CDR3nt	CDR3aa
TRBJ2-7	TRBD1	TRBV11-2	NA	TGTGCCAGCAGCCACGGGACAGCCTACGAGCAGTACTTC	CASSHGTAYEQYF
TRBJ2-1	NA	TRBV7-2	NA	TGTGCCAGCAGCCTCCTCGGCGCGGGATACAATGAGCAGTTCTTC	CASSLLGAGYNEQFF
TRBJ1-2	TRBD1	TRBV6-1	NA	TGTGCCAGCAGTGAAGCTACGACAGGGTTGGTTCCTGGCTACACCTTC	CASSEATTGLVPGYTF
TRBJ1-2	NA	TRBV9	once	TGTGCCAGCAGCGTAGGGGGTCGGAGGGGCTACACCTTC	CASSVGGRRGYTF
TRBJ2-4	TRBD1	TRBV2	NA	TGTGCCAGCAAAGACCGGGACAGCAAAAACATTCAGTACTTC	CASKDRDSKNIQYF
TRBJ1-2	TRBD1	TRBV6-5	NA	TGTGCCAGCAGCATACAGGGGACCCGCTATGGCTACACCTTC	CASSIQGTRYGYTF
TRBJ2-5	NA	TRBV5-4	once	TGTGCCAGCACCCGCGAGGAGACCCAGTACTTC	CASTREETQYF
TRBJ1-2	TRBD1	TRBV7-9	NA	TGTGCCAGCAGCTTTGGAGGGACAGGGGAATCCTATGGCTACACCTTC	CASSFGGTGESYGYTF
TRBJ1-6	TRBD1	TRBV19	NA	TGTGCCAGTGCCGAGGGGGCCGTTAATTCACCCCTCCACTTT	CASAEGAVNSPLHF
TRBJ2-1	NA	TRBV25-1	once	TGTGCCAGCAGTGATGGCGGGACAGCCGGGGTAAATGAGCAGTTCTTC	CASSDGGTAGVNEQFF
TRBJ1-3	NA	TRBV15	NA	TGTGCCACCAGCAGATCGGGGAGGGGAAACACCATATATTTT	CATSRSGRGNTIYF
TRBJ2-7	NA	TRBV7-9	few	TGTGCCAGCAGCTTAACAGGGGACTTGTCCTACGAGCAGTACTTC	CASSLTGDLSYEQYF
TRBJ1-6	NA	TRBV2	NA	TGTGCCAGCAGTGCTCAGAATAATTCACCCCTCCACTTT	CASSAQNNSPLHF
TRBJ1-1	TRBD1	TRBV5-1	NA	TGCGCCAGCAGCATTTCCCGGTCAGGGGGAGGGAACACTGAAGCTTTCTTT	CASSISRSGGGNTEAFF
TRBJ1-1	NA	TRBV7-2	NA	TGTGCCAGCATACCCCCCGCGTTTTACACTGAAGCTTTCTTT	CASIPPAFYTEAFF
TRBJ2-3	NA	TRBV4-2	NA	TGTGCCAGCAGCCAAGTTTCTTCGGTCCCAGATACGCAGTATTTT	CASSQVSSVPDTQYF
TRBJ2-7	NA	TRBV4-1	few	TGCGCCAGCAGCCAAGATCGGAAATTCACAGGGCTCGGCCTCCAATTC	CASSQDRKFTGLGLQF
TRBJ1-1	NA	TRBV19	NA	TGTGCCAGTATAGAGACTGGGGGGGGTATGGCCGGGAACACTGAAGCTTTCTTT	CASIETGGGMAGNTEAFF
TRBJ1-4	NA	TRBV2	NA	TGTGCCAGCAACTTGGGGAGTCAGCGACTGTTTTTT	CASNLGSQRLFF
TRBJ1-5	TRBD1	TRBV6-6	NA	TGTGCCAGTGGGACAGGATCTAATCAGCCCCAGCATTTT	CASGTGSNQPQHF
TRBJ2-1	TRBD1	TRBV28	NA	TGTGCCACCCAGGGGGCCCATGAGCAGTTCTTC	CATQGAHEQFF